This T cell receptor beta chain stems from a study of CD8+CD57+ T cells in acquired aplastic anemia. In the study overall: Mean yield of DNA from sorted CD4+ and CD8+ cells was 2.5 to 4 ug.

The study profiled TCR beta VDJ and CDR3 using genomic DNA as template. TCRdb called the reads again in MiXCR, with one record for every CDR3 protein. In the table there are 150,000 to 200,000 distinct CDR3 sequences, less than 60% of which are singletons. V dropped 2 bases and J dropped 3 bases, with 7 bases sitting between them. The CDR3 is 14 residues long. CDR1 is SNHLY, CDR2 FYNNEI, per germline. Patients who underwent sequencing had shown CD8+CD57+ cell expansion by flow cytometry. There was no therapy given to any patient before the blood sampling took place. Concerning this clonotype: Its matching antigen is unknown.

Whole-study findings and limits: It was found that more than 25 CD8+ CDR3 sequences were shared between patients and controls.

This rearrangement joins TRBV2 to TRBJ1-4; no definite D call. Material for sequencing was sorted CD4+, CD8+, or CD8+CD57+ T cells (not recorded which) from PBMCs. The clonotype comes from a human donor with aplastic anemia. CDR3 in DNA: TGTGCCAGCAGTGAATGGGCCTCTAATGAAAAACTGTTTTTT. Translated: CASSEWASNEKLFF.